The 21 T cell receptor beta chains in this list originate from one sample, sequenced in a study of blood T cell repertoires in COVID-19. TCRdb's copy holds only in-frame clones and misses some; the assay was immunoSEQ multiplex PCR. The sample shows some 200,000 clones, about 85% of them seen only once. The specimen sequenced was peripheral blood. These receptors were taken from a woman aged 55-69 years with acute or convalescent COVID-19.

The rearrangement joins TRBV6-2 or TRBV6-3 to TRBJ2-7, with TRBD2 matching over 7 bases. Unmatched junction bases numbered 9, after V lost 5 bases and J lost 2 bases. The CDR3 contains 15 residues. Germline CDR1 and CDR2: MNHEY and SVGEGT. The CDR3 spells CASSNPRRGTYEQYF. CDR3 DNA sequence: TGTGCCAGCAGTAACCCGAGGCGGGGGACCTACGAGCAGTACTTC.

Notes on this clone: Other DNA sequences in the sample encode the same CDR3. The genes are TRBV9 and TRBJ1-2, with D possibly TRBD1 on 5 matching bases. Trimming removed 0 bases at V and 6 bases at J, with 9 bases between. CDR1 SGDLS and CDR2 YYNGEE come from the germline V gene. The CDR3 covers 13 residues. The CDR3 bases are TGTGCCAGCAGCGTAGGGCAGGGTGATGGCTACACCTTC. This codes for CASSVGQGDGYTF.

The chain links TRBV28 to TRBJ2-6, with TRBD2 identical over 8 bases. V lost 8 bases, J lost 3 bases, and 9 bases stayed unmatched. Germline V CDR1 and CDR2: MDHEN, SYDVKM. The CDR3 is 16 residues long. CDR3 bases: TGTGCCAGCGCCCTCCCGGGGGGGAATGGGGCCAACGTCCTGACTTTC. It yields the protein CASALPGGNGANVLTF.

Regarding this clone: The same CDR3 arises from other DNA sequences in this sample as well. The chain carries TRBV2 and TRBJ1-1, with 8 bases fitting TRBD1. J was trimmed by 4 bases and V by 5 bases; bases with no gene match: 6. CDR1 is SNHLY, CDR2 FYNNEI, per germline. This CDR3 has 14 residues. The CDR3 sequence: CASSPDRVGTEAFF. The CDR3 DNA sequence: TGTGCCAGCAGTCCGGACAGGGTGGGCACTGAAGCTTTCTTT.

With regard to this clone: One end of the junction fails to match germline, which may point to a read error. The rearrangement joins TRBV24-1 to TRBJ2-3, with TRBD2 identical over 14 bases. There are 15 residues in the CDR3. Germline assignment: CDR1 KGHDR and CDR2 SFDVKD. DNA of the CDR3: TGTGCCACCAGTGGCCCCGGGACTAGCGGGAGTCGTCTTTCTTTT. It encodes CATSGPGTSGSRLSF.

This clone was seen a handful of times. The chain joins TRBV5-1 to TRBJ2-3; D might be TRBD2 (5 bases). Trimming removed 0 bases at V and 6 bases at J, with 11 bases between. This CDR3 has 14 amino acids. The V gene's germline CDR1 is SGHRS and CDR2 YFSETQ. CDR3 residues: CASSLEASGDTQYF. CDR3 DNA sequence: TGCGCCAGCAGCTTGGAGGCGTCGGGGGATACGCAGTATTTT.

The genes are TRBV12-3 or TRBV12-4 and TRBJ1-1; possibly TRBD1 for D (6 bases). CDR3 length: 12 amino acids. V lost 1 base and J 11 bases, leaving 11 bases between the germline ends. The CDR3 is CASSLEGTRAFF. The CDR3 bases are TGTGCCAGCAGTTTAGAGGGGACAAGGGCTTTCTTT.

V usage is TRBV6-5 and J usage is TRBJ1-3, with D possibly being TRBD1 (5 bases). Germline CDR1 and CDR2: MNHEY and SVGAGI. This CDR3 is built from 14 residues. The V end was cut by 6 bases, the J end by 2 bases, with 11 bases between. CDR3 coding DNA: TGTGCCAGCAGGCACGCAGGGACTGGAAACACCATATATTTT. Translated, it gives CASRHAGTGNTIYF.

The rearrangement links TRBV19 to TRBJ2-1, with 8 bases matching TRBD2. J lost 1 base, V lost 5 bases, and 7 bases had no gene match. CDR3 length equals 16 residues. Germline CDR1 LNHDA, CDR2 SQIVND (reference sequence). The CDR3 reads CASSARGGRSYNEQFF. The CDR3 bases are TGTGCCAGTAGTGCTCGCGGGGGGAGATCCTACAATGAGCAGTTCTTC.

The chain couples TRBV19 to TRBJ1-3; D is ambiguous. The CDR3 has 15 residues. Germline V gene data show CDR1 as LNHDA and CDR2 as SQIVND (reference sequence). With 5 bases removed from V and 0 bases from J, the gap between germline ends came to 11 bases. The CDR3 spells CASSVDGSSGNTIYF. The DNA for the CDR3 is TGTGCCAGTAGTGTTGACGGGAGCTCTGGAAACACCATATATTTT.

CDR3 nucleotide sequence: TGTGCCATCAGGACAGGGGTGAACACTGAAGCTTTCTTT. It is translated as CAIRTGVNTEAFF. The chain recombines TRBV10-3 with TRBJ1-1, with TRBD1 matching 8 bases. The CDR3 loop spans 13 amino acids. V lost 6 bases, J lost 0 bases, and 0 bases stayed unmatched. Germline assignment: CDR1 ENHRY and CDR2 SYGVKD.

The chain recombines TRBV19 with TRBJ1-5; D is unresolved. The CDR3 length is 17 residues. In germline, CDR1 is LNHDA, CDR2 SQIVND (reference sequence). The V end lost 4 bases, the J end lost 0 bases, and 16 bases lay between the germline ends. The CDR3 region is CASSKGDALNSNQPQHF. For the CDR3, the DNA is TGTGCCAGTAGTAAGGGAGATGCCCTAAATAGCAATCAGCCCCAGCATTTT.

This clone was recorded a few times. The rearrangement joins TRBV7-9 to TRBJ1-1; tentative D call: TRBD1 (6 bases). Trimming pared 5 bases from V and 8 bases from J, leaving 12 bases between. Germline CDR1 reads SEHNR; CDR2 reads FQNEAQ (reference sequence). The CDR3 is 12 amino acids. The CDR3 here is CASSLGQPEAFF. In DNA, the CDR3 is TGTGCCAGCAGCCTCGGACAGCCGGAAGCTTTCTTT.

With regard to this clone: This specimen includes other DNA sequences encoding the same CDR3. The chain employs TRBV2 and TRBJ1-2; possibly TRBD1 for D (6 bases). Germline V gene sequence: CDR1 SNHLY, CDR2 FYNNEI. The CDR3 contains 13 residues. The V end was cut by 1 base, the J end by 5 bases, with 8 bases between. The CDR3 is CASSEGQGYGYTF. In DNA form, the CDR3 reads TGTGCCAGCAGTGAAGGGCAGGGGTATGGCTACACCTTC.

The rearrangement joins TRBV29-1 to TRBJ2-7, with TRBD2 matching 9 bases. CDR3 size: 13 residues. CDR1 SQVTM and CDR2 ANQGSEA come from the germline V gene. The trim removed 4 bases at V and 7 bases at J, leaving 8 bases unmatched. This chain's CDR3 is CSVARGRVGEQYF. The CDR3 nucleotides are TGCAGCGTTGCACGCGGGAGGGTAGGGGAGCAGTACTTC.

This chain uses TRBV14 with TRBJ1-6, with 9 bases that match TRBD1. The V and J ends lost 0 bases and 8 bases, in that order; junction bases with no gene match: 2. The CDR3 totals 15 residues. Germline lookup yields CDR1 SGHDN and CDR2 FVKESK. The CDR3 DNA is TGTGCCAGCAGCCAAGAGAGACAGGGGGATTCACCCCTCCACTTT. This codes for CASSQERQGDSPLHF.

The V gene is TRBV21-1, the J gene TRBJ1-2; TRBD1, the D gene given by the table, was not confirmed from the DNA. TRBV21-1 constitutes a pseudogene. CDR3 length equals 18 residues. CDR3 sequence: CASSKDWDRGPLNYGYTF. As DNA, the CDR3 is TGTGCCAGCAGCAAAGATTGGGACAGGGGCCCATTGAACTATGGCTACACCTTC.

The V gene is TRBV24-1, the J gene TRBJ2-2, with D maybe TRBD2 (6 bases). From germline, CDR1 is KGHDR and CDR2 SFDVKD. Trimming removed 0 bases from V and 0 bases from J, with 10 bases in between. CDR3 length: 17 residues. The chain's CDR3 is CATSDLGTDSNTGELFF. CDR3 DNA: TGTGCCACCAGTGATTTGGGGACTGATTCGAACACCGGGGAGCTGTTTTTT.

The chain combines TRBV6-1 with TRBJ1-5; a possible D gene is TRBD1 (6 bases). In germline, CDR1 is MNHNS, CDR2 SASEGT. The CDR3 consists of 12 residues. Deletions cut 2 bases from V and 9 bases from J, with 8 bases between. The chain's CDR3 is CASSELRGPQHF. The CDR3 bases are TGTGCCAGCAGTGAACTCAGGGGGCCCCAGCATTTT.

This CDR3 reads CASSLGTGGSPLHF. CDR3 DNA: TGTGCCAGCAGCTTGGGGACAGGGGGTTCACCCCTCCACTTT. The chain has TRBV5-5 and TRBJ1-6; the match to TRBD1 covers 10 bases. This CDR3 contains 14 residues. Trimming at V came to 0 bases and at J to 9 bases, leaving 0 bases not matched to a gene. From germline, CDR1 is SGHKS and CDR2 YYEKEE (reference sequence).

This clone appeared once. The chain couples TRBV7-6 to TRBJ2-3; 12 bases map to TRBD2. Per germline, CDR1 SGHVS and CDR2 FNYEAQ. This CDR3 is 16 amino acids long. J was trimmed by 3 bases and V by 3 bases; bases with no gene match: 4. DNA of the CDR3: TGTGCCAGCAGCTTGACTAGCGGGAGTTGGACAGATACGCAGTATTTT. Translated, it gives CASSLTSGSWTDTQYF. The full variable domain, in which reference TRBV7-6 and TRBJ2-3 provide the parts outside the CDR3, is GAGVSQSPRYKVTKRGQDVALRCDPISGHVSLYWYRQALGQGPEFLTYFNYEAQQDKSGLPNDRFSAERPEGSISTLTIQRTEQRDSAMYRCASSLTSGSWTDTQYFGPGTRLTVL.